This TCR beta chain was found in a study of blood T cell repertoires in COVID-19. Repertoires were generated with immunoSEQ multiplex PCR, while TCRdb's copy carries only in-frame clones and drops some. Here the sample spans 30,000 to 40,000 clones, around four fifths being singletons. The sample taken for sequencing was peripheral blood. The sequence was obtained from a middle-aged man with active COVID-19.

CDR3: CASSLTGYGYTF. In DNA form, the CDR3 reads TGTGCCAGCAGCCTTACAGGGTATGGCTACACCTTC. The chain links TRBV6-2 or TRBV6-3 to TRBJ1-2, with D tentatively TRBD1 (6 bases). V dropped 6 bases and J dropped 5 bases, with 10 bases sitting between them. This CDR3 comprises 12 residues. Per germline, CDR1 MNHEY and CDR2 SVGEGT.